This TCR beta chain was identified during a study of cytomegalovirus exposure and HLA in healthy donors. Trimming cost V 6 bases and J 6 bases, with 14 bases left between them. CDR1 and CDR2 from the germline V gene are MNHEY and SMNVEV (reference sequence). The length of the CDR3 is 14 residues. The sample holds a few counts of this clone. Its target is not known. Study-level results: Roughly uniform depth of sequencing across donors was assumed in presence/absence analyses. Productive rates of about 90% or about 30% were seen for most TCR beta V segments in an earlier analysis.

PCR amplification relied on 60 Vbeta primers (plus 13 Jbeta primers). Sequencing used immunoSEQ multiplex PCR; TCRdb keeps in-frame clones, though not all of them. The sample gives approximately 150,000 clones, about 83% of which show up once; under 5% is in the top ten. The sequence was obtained from a girl aged 10 to 17 in good health and CMV-seropositive. Sequenced material: PBMCs. The V call is TRBV27, the J call TRBJ1-4, with D perhaps TRBD1 (5 bases). CDR3 nucleotide sequence: TGTGCCAGCAGCCCGCCTGGGGCGGATGAAAAACTGTTTTTT. This codes for CASSPPGADEKLFF.